These 14 T cell receptor beta chains were sequenced from one sample in a study of shared clonotypes between healthy human individuals. The repertoire was sequenced with immunoSEQ multiplex PCR; TCRdb's copy has only in-frame clones and lacks some. The sample contains fewer than 3 million clones, around 90% of which appear only once. The material sequenced was naive CD4+ T cells from PBMCs. The subset is: CD45RA+ positively selected. Source of these receptors: a man between 18 and 35 years old in good health. Some clones in this sample may be carry-over from other donors' samples.

The chain has TRBV7-6 and TRBJ2-3; the D gene is possibly TRBD2 (5 bases). The germline CDR1 and CDR2 sequences are SGHVS and FNYEAQ. The CDR3 spans 15 residues. Trimming shortened V by 1 base and J by 0 bases, and 8 bases separated the two germline ends. This CDR3 reads CASSLGTGSTDTQYF. The CDR3 nucleotides read TGTGCCAGCAGCTTAGGGACGGGAAGCACAGATACGCAGTATTTT.

V usage is TRBV2 and J usage is TRBJ2-7, with D tentatively TRBD2 (6 bases). Per the germline V gene, CDR1 is SNHLY and CDR2 is FYNNEI. This CDR3 comprises 15 residues. The V end lost 11 bases, the J end lost 1 base, and 21 bases lay between the germline ends. The CDR3 DNA sequence: TGTGCCGTAGCAAAAAACCCCGGAGGGTCCTACGAGCAGTACTTC. Translated, it gives CAVAKNPGGSYEQYF. The variable domain in full, completed from reference TRBV2 and TRBJ2-7, reads EPEVTQTPSHQVTQMGQEVILRCVPISNHLYFYWYRQILGQKVEFLVSFYNNEISEKSEIFDDQFSVERPDGSNFTLKIRSTKLEDSAMYFCAVAKNPGGSYEQYFGPGTRLTVT.

The V gene is TRBV27, the J gene TRBJ2-1; D is tentatively TRBD1 or TRBD2 (6 bases each). CDR1 is MNHEY and CDR2 is SMNVEV in the germline V gene (reference sequence). V lost 10 bases and J lost 4, with 20 bases in between. The CDR3 runs 15 residues. CDR3 loop: CAIPFRGRSYNEQFF. The CDR3 nucleotides read TGTGCCATCCCCTTCCGGGGGCGGTCATACAATGAGCAGTTCTTC.

This chain joins TRBV23-1 and TRBJ2-1; TRBD2 aligns across 14 bases. TRBV23-1 qualifies as an ORF whose function is uncertain. This CDR3 spans 13 amino acids. J was trimmed by 10 bases and V by 5 bases; bases with no gene match: 1. The CDR3 DNA sequence: TGCGCCAGCAGTGGACTAGCGGGAGGCGAGCAGTTCTTC. Residues: CASSGLAGGEQFF.

The J gene is TRBJ2-1, the V gene TRBV7-2; D may be TRBD2 (5 bases). Germline V lookup: CDR1 SGHTA, CDR2 FQGNSA. The CDR3 spans 12 residues. V was clipped by 5 bases and J by 11 bases, with 13 bases between them. The CDR3 is CASSAGVGKQFF. CDR3 bases: TGTGCCAGCAGCGCGGGTGTGGGGAAGCAGTTCTTC.

The chain couples TRBV5-4 to TRBJ2-1, with TRBD1 identical over 7 bases. The junction had 10 bases not matched to a gene; V was cut back by 3 bases and J by 7 bases. Germline CDR1 SGHNT, CDR2 YYREEE (reference sequence). This CDR3 spans 15 amino acids. CDR3 DNA sequence: TGTGCCAGCAGCTCATTGACAGGGAAAAGGAATGAGCAGTTCTTC. It is translated as CASSSLTGKRNEQFF.

This chain joins TRBV7-2 and TRBJ1-4, with a tentative D call TRBD1 (5 bases). The germline V gene has CDR1 SGHTA and CDR2 FQGNSA. V was clipped by 4 bases and J by 4 bases, with 16 bases between them. CDR3 length equals 16 residues. The CDR3 nucleotides are TGTGCCAGCAGCTCAGGGTACGGCAGCATTAATGAAAAACTGTTTTTT. Translated: CASSSGYGSINEKLFF.

This clone was counted once. The same CDR3 also results from other DNA sequences found in this sample. The chain uses TRBV5-1 and TRBJ2-5; 10 nucleotides match TRBD1. The CDR3 consists of 15 residues. Trimming at V came to 4 bases and at J to 5 bases, leaving 8 bases not matched to a gene. The V gene's germline CDR1 is SGHRS and CDR2 YFSETQ. The CDR3 loop is CASSHGTGVGETQYF. The CDR3 nucleotides are TGCGCCAGCAGCCACGGGACAGGGGTGGGGGAGACCCAGTACTTC. The full variable domain, with the rest looked up from reference TRBV5-1 and TRBJ2-5, is KAGVTQTPRYLIKTRGQQVTLSCSPISGHRSVSWYQQTPGQGLQFLFEYFSETQRNKGNFPGRFSGRQFSNSRSEMNVSTLELGDSALYLCASSHGTGVGETQYFGPGTRLLVL.

The gene calls are TRBV7-3 and TRBJ2-2, with D unclear. CDR1 is SGHTA and CDR2 is FQGTGA in the germline V gene. Trimming left V 2 bases short and J 0 bases short, with 7 bases between. This CDR3 is built from 15 residues. The CDR3 protein is CASSLVGTNTGELFF. In nucleotides, the CDR3 is TGTGCCAGCAGCTTAGTGGGAACGAACACCGGGGAGCTGTTTTTT. Full variable domain (rest looked up from reference TRBV7-3 and TRBJ2-2): GAGVSQTPSNKVTEKGKYVELRCDPISGHTALYWYRQSLGQGPEFLIYFQGTGAADDSGLPNDRFFAVRPEGSVSTLKIQRTERGDSAVYLCASSLVGTNTGELFFGEGSRLTVL.

The rearrangement uses TRBV5-6 and TRBJ2-2, with 7 bases lining up with TRBD2. Germline V gene data show CDR1 as SGHDT and CDR2 as YYEEEE. J gave up 4 bases and V 4 bases, and 10 bases lay outside the gene matches. The CDR3 consists of 16 residues. The CDR3 loop reads CASSGWDYPRTGELFF. As DNA, the CDR3 is TGTGCCAGCAGCGGGTGGGACTACCCCCGCACCGGGGAGCTGTTTTTT.

V and J are TRBV9 and TRBJ2-7; the match to TRBD2 covers 7 bases. This CDR3 has 15 amino acids. The V gene end was trimmed by 3 bases and the J gene end by 2 bases; junction bases not matched to a gene: 8. The germline V gene encodes CDR1 SGDLS and CDR2 YYNGEE. CDR3 sequence: CASSAGLVETYEQYF. CDR3 sequence (DNA): TGTGCCAGCAGCGCCGGACTAGTGGAAACCTACGAGCAGTACTTC.

This clone has more than one count but fewer than ten. The chain links TRBV19 to TRBJ1-1; D gene unclear. Germline V gives CDR1 LNHDA, CDR2 SQIVND (reference sequence). The CDR3 sequence is 15 residues long. V lost 1 base to trimming and J lost 1 base, with 10 bases between them. This CDR3 is CASSIVRTANTEAFF. The CDR3 bases are TGTGCCAGTAGTATAGTGAGGACGGCGAACACTGAAGCTTTCTTT.

The CDR3 protein is CASGLGTSPEGAFF. The CDR3 DNA reads TGTGCCAGCGGACTCGGGACTTCCCCCGAGGGAGCTTTCTTT. The V call is TRBV28, the J call TRBJ1-1; a weak D match, TRBD1 (5 bases). Between the trimmed V and J ends, which lost 8 bases and 10 bases, there was a span of 23 bases. This CDR3 region has 14 residues. The germline CDR1 and CDR2 sequences are MDHEN and SYDVKM.

This clone was found once. This chain links TRBV11-2 with TRBJ2-7; TRBD2 matches at 9 bases. This CDR3 has 14 amino acids. V shed 1 base, J shed 7 bases, and the junction held 5 bases outside the gene matches. The germline V gene encodes CDR1 SGHAT and CDR2 FQNNGV. The CDR3 reads CASSLVAGEWEQYF. CDR3 DNA: TGTGCCAGCAGCTTAGTAGCGGGAGAGTGGGAGCAGTACTTC.